The entry below gives a single T cell receptor (beta chain) sequence along with its context. The sample comes from a study of PD-L1 blockade in urothelial cancer. Time point noted: peripheral blood 6 weeks after treatment start. Into every PCR, synthetic TCR analog templates were spiked. The data were produced by immunoSEQ multiplex PCR, yet TCRdb's version contains in-frame clones alone and is incomplete. The table lists about 90,000 clones, less than 85% of them singletons, with around 7.7% in the top ten. This CDR3 has 15 amino acids. Germline CDR1 SGHAT, CDR2 FQDESV (reference sequence). The V end lost 2 bases, the J end lost 5 bases, and 13 bases lay between the germline ends.

This specimen was PBMCs, taken around atezolizumab (anti-PD-L1) treatment. The origin of this receptor is a man in his 70s with urothelial cancer. The rearrangement uses TRBV11-1 and TRBJ2-1, with D tentatively TRBD1 (6 bases). CDR3 bases: TGTGCCAGCAGCTTACAGGGGTTGTTGGACAATGAGCAGTTCTTC. Protein product: CASSLQGLLDNEQFF.